This TCR beta chain appears in the sequencing data of a study of OX40 agonist ivuxolimab in advanced cancers. Across the study: Partial responses were achieved by three patients: one hepatocellular carcinoma, two cutaneous melanoma.

The CDR3 contains 15 residues. CDR1 and CDR2 from the germline V gene are SGDLS and YYNGEE. V lost 2 bases, J lost 5 bases, and 14 bases lay in between. General study results and limits: Within 6 weeks, CD4+ and CD8+ blood T cells expanded clonally at 0.1 to 3.0 mg/kg. CD8+ T cells averaged more expanded clones than CD4+. Patients who responded partially at 0.1-3.0 mg/kg showed clonal expansion ranking among the lowest.

The data were produced by immunoSEQ multiplex PCR, yet TCRdb's version contains in-frame clones alone and is incomplete. The data contain 45,000 to 50,000 clones, roughly 78% of them seen just once; the ten biggest clones take up approximately 2%. Concerning this clone: Its antigen is currently unknown.

Here the sequenced sample was CD4+ or CD8+ T cells sorted from blood, taken in a trial of the OX40 agonist ivuxolimab. The receptor was isolated from an adult with an advanced solid tumor such as melanoma, head and neck, liver or kidney cancer. This chain links TRBV9 with TRBJ2-1; D gene unclear. The CDR3 nucleotides are TGTGCCAGCAGCGTTAGCAGCACTAAACACAATGAGCAGTTCTTC. This translates into CASSVSSTKHNEQFF.